This T cell receptor beta chain is drawn from a study of regulatory T cells in long-lasting Graves disease. Whole-study findings and limits: Newly diagnosed Graves' patients exceeded persistent ones in TCR diversity.

Both iRepertoire HTBI primers and Arm-PCR of CDR3 regions were used to build the TCR beta libraries. TCRdb analysed the multiplex PCR reads with MiXCR anew, one entry per CDR3 protein. Of hundreds of thousands of distinct CDR3 sequences in the sample, around 16% were seen once. As for time point: newly diagnosed GD, antithyroid drugs for less than 3 months. Researchers made the TCR library from RNA that was extracted from PBMCs. Nine milliliters of peripheral blood were taken and placed in EDTA tubes. This clonotype was counted ten times or more. Its target is unknown. The same specimen was also included in a second study, on T cells in Graves' hyperthyroidism and ophthalmopathy. That study reports: Most expanded thyroid clonotypes above 0.001 recurred in blood.

The input for sequencing was peripheral blood mononuclear cells (PBMCs), taken at new diagnosis, from a patient treated with antithyroid drugs. The receptor comes from a young man with Graves disease.

The CDR3 nucleotides read TGTGCCAGCAGTTTAAGGGGGGGAGGACTTTACGAGCAGTACTTC. It specifies CASSLRGGGLYEQYF. The rearrangement links TRBV27 to TRBJ2-7; possibly TRBD2 for D (7 bases). Germline V gene data show CDR1 as MNHEY and CDR2 as SMNVEV (reference sequence). This CDR3 contains 15 residues. V was trimmed by 2 bases and J by 4 bases, leaving 15 bases between them.